This TCR beta chain originates from a study of T cell repertoires in cytomegalovirus infection (dated by TCRdb to the late 2010s). With respect to the entire study: Because public TCR beta signatures pointed to carriage of CMV infection together with the matching HLA type, the HLA type of each donor mattered for the analysis.

The CDR3 numbers 13 residues from cysteine through phenylalanine. CDR3 DNA only is kept here, 39 bases in frame from base 1. In the germline V gene, CDR1 corresponds to ENHRY and CDR2 to SYGVKD. The V end loses 3 bases and the J end loses 6 bases, and a stretch of 12 bases separates them. A note on this clonotype: Its target antigen remains unknown. No base quality values were provided; no much bigger clone lies one nucleotide off.

Sequencing was carried out with an Illumina HiSeq 1500. TCRdb itself trimmed the public reads at Q25 with fastp, ran MiXCR and retained productive beta chains. Entries that share a CDR3 protein sequence are merged under the most common genes and DNA. In all, the sample holds around 630,000 distinct CDR3 sequences, and roughly 24% of those were seen once. Under 8.5% of the sample lies in the top ten. Results the study describes overall, beyond this receptor: Carriers of CMV infection plus the relevant HLA type were discriminated by the cumulative frequency of public TCR beta family members in the study cohort and in an independent 352-donor cohort. The ex vivo response was dominated by HLA-C-restricted CMV-specific TCR beta clonotypes, and the single most frequent clonotype in two of eight donors was supplied by these HLA-C-restricted clonotypes.

In this chain, TRBV10-3 is recombined with TRBJ2-7; no D segment can be confidently identified. The sample taken for sequencing was CD8+ T cells from PBMCs. The sequence was collected from a human donor in good health (CMV status not recorded). Some clones in this sample may be carry-over from other donors' samples. The base sequence is TGTGCCATCAGTGAAAACCTAATTTCCGAGCAGTACTTC. This is translated as CAISENLISEQYF.